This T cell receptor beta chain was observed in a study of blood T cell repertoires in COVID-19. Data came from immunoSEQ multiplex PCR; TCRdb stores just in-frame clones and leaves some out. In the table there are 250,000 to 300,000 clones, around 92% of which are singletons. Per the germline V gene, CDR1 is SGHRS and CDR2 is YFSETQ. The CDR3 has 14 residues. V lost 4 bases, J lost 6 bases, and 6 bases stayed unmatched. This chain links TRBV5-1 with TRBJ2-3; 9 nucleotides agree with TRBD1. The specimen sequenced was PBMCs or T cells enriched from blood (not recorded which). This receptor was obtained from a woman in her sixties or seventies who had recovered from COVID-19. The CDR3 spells CASSRTGGADTQYF. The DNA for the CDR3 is TGCGCCAGCAGCCGTACAGGGGGCGCGGATACGCAGTATTTT.